This TCR beta chain was retrieved from a study of B cell selection in AIRE deficiency. Study-wide results and caveats: Shorter CDR3s marked shared Treg sequences, biased toward few non-templated insertions. Only around a tenth of 3,000 to 4,500 shared Treg sequences were patient-specific; less than 40% healthy-specific.

Conventional CD4 T cells were sorted as CD4+CD127+ cells. Trimming pared 5 bases from V and 7 bases from J, leaving 15 bases between. The CDR3 runs to 14 residues. CDR1 and CDR2 (germline): SNHLY, FYNNEI. Sequencing was performed with immunoSEQ multiplex PCR; in TCRdb, only in-frame clones are kept and a portion is missing. The sample consists of fewer than 30,000 clones, around 97% of them appearing once. Concerning this clone: Its specificity is not known.

The sample consisted of conventional CD4+ T cells sorted from PBMCs. This sequence was found in a human donor with AIRE deficiency. This sequence joins TRBV2 and TRBJ2-1; D may be TRBD2 (6 bases). The CDR3 region is CASSTTGLRNEQFF. The CDR3 DNA follows: TGTGCCAGCAGTACTACGGGACTTCGGAATGAGCAGTTCTTC.